A single T cell receptor beta chain is shown here with its context. The use of a sample-barcoded 5' primer and a J-beta primer mix characterized a second PCR of roughly 7 to 11 cycles. TCRdb called the 5' RACE reads again in MiXCR, with one record for every CDR3 protein. The data show under 950,000 distinct CDR3 sequences, about 24% seen once. This specimen comes from a study of blood T cells in healthy people across ages. CDR3 length: 13 residues. The sample taken for sequencing was blood. This clonotype originated in a man aged 65-85 years in good health. V is TRBV12-3 or TRBV12-4 and J is TRBJ2-5; D is perhaps TRBD1 (6 bases). The J call is uncertain, as TRBJ2-1 better fits the DNA end. This chain's CDR3 is CASSACRGGEQFF. CDR3 bases: TGTGCCAGCAGTGCCTGCAGGGGTGGTGAGCAGTTCTTC.